This T cell receptor (beta chain) is drawn from a study of blood T cells in healthy people across ages. Each sample provided at least 5 micrograms of extracted total RNA. A second PCR, run for about 6 to 11 cycles, used a sample-barcoded 5' primer plus a J-beta primer mix. TCRdb reprocessed the 5' RACE reads with MiXCR, giving one entry per CDR3 protein. The sample holds 1.2 million to 1.5 million distinct CDR3 sequences, around 55% seen once. V was trimmed by 6 bases and J by 2 bases, leaving 11 bases between them. This CDR3 has 12 amino acids. Looked up from germline, CDR1 is SQVTM and CDR2 is ANQGSEA.

This TCR derives from a man between 18 and 35 years old in good health. The sequencing input was blood. The chain has TRBV29-1 and TRBJ2-7, with a tentative D call TRBD1 (6 bases). The CDR3, as DNA: TGCAGCGTCACTGACAGGACCTACGAGCAGTACTTC. The encoded protein is CSVTDRTYEQYF.